A single sample gave rise to the 24 T cell receptor beta chains below, sequenced in a study of T cell responses to AZD1222 COVID-19 vaccine. Here immunoSEQ multiplex PCR was the method, and the copy in TCRdb shows in-frame clones only, minus some. The sample shows roughly 72,000 clones, approximately 88% of them seen only once. Sample: peripheral blood, taken 28 days after the second dose of the MenACWY control vaccine. These receptors all come from an adult who received the MenACWY meningococcal vaccine as a control.

The rearrangement uses TRBV6-6 and TRBJ1-4; D gene ambiguous. CDR3 length equals 12 residues. The V and J ends lost 4 bases and 4 bases respectively, with 4 bases between them. Germline V CDR1 and CDR2: MNHNY, SVGAGI (reference sequence). The DNA of the CDR3 is TGTGCCAGCAGTTTTCTTAATGAAAAACTGTTTTTT. It encodes CASSFLNEKLFF.

V is TRBV4-2 and J is TRBJ2-3, with a tentative D call TRBD2 (6 bases). V gave up 1 base and J gave up 5 bases, with 13 bases separating them. This CDR3 is 15 amino acids long. The germline V gene encodes CDR1 LGHNA and CDR2 YNFKEQ. Here the CDR3 DNA reads TGTGCCAGCAGCCAAGGGCGGGGCGAAAGAGATACGCAGTATTTT. Its protein product is CASSQGRGERDTQYF.

This clone was recorded only once. This sequence joins TRBV5-1 and TRBJ2-1; weak D call: TRBD2 (5 bases). This CDR3 has 15 amino acids. The V gene's germline CDR1 is SGHRS and CDR2 YFSETQ. V was shortened by 0 bases and J by 0 bases, with 7 bases between the two germline ends. The CDR3 loop is CASSLERSSYNEQFF. CDR3 coding DNA: TGCGCCAGCAGCTTGGAGCGGAGCTCCTACAATGAGCAGTTCTTC.

The CDR3 nucleotides read TGTGCCACCAGTGACCCCGGGACAGGGAAAAGAGGTGAAGCTTTCTTT. It is translated as CATSDPGTGKRGEAFF. The chain has TRBV24-1 and TRBJ1-1, with 9 bases identical to TRBD1. The CDR3 runs 16 residues. Germline V gene data show CDR1 as KGHDR and CDR2 as SFDVKD. J was trimmed by 7 bases and V by 4 bases; bases with no gene match: 12.

V usage is TRBV30 and J usage is TRBJ2-7; D remains ambiguous. CDR1 is GTSNPN, CDR2 SVGIG, per germline (reference sequence). The CDR3 has 14 residues. V gave up 5 bases and J gave up 3 bases, with 17 bases separating them. In DNA, the CDR3 is TGTGCCTGGGCTTCGACCAACCGGATCTACGAGCAGTACTTC. It specifies CAWASTNRIYEQYF.

The J gene is TRBJ2-1, the V gene TRBV11-1; D might be TRBD1 or TRBD2, each matching 5 bases. Trimming shortened V by 1 base and J by 3 bases, and 10 bases separated the two germline ends. The CDR3 spans 15 residues. Germline CDR1 is SGHAT and CDR2 is FQDESV (reference sequence). CDR3: CASSLGGAHYNEQFF. Written as DNA, the CDR3 is TGTGCCAGCAGCTTAGGAGGGGCCCACTACAATGAGCAGTTCTTC.

The gene calls are TRBV3-1 (or the pseudogene TRBV3-2) and TRBJ2-5; the match to TRBD2 covers 13 bases. This CDR3 region has 16 residues. J lost 4 bases, V lost 2 bases, and 4 bases had no gene match. Germline-derived CDR1 and CDR2 are LGHDT and YNNKEL (reference sequence). CDR3 sequence: CASSQPTSGGAETQYF. The CDR3 nucleotides are TGTGCCAGCAGCCAACCTACTAGCGGGGGGGCAGAGACCCAGTACTTC.

The gene calls are TRBV5-1 and TRBJ2-7; 9 bases fit TRBD1. CDR3 size: 15 residues. V shed 4 bases, J shed 0 bases, and the junction held 5 bases outside the gene matches. CDR1 and CDR2 from the germline V gene are SGHRS and YFSETQ. In nucleotides, the CDR3 is TGCGCCAGCAGCCAAACAGGGGGCGCCTCCTACGAGCAGTACTTC. Amino acids: CASSQTGGASYEQYF.

This clone was detected once. V is TRBV29-1 and J is TRBJ1-3; D remains unclear. In germline, CDR1 is SQVTM, CDR2 ANQGSEA. V lost 3 bases and J 0 bases, leaving 6 bases between the germline ends. The CDR3 covers 13 residues. Here the CDR3 reads CSVDSDSGNTIYF. CDR3 sequence (DNA): TGCAGCGTTGATTCGGACTCTGGAAACACCATATATTTT.

This clone was counted once. The V call is TRBV6-1, the J call TRBJ1-5; perhaps TRBD1 as D (5 bases). The germline gives CDR1 MNHNS, CDR2 SASEGT. Trimming took off 3 bases at V and 2 bases at J, with 8 bases between the two ends. The CDR3 totals 14 residues. The chain's CDR3 is CASSDREGNQPQHF. CDR3 nucleotides: TGTGCCAGCAGTGACAGGGAGGGCAATCAGCCCCAGCATTTT.

The chain employs TRBV6-1 and TRBJ1-1; D remains unclear. Trimming left V 3 bases short and J 5 bases short, with 13 bases between. Germline V gene sequence: CDR1 MNHNS, CDR2 SASEGT. The CDR3 length is 14 residues. CDR3 sequence: CASSEWGGRTEAFF. As DNA, the CDR3 is TGTGCCAGCAGTGAGTGGGGAGGGAGGACTGAAGCTTTCTTT.

This sequence joins TRBV7-7 and TRBJ2-7; a possible D gene is TRBD1 (6 bases). The CDR3 has 16 residues. Trimming stripped 3 bases from V and 1 base from J, with 16 bases between. CDR1 is SSHAT and CDR2 is FNYEAQ in the germline V gene (reference sequence). The CDR3 protein is CASSFRQGWKSYEQYF. In DNA, the CDR3 is TGTGCCAGCAGCTTCCGGCAGGGGTGGAAATCCTACGAGCAGTACTTC.

J is TRBJ1-3 and V is TRBV5-1; weak D call: TRBD1 (6 bases). V lost 1 base, J lost 0 bases, and 8 bases lay in between. The length of the CDR3 is 15 residues. Germline V CDR1 and CDR2: SGHRS, YFSETQ. The CDR3 DNA sequence: TGCGCCAGCAGCTTGACAGGGACCTCTGGAAACACCATATATTTT. This gives the protein CASSLTGTSGNTIYF. Full variable domain (outside the CDR3, taken from reference TRBV5-1 and TRBJ1-3): KAGVTQTPRYLIKTRGQQVTLSCSPISGHRSVSWYQQTPGQGLQFLFEYFSETQRNKGNFPGRFSGRQFSNSRSEMNVSTLELGDSALYLCASSLTGTSGNTIYFGEGSWLTVV.

The CDR3 region is CASSVEWGQDFSGANVLTF. The CDR3 nucleotides are TGTGCCAGCAGCGTAGAATGGGGACAGGACTTTTCTGGGGCCAACGTCCTGACTTTC. The V gene is TRBV9, the J gene TRBJ2-6, with 8 bases that match TRBD1. Losses at the gene ends were 0 bases for V and 1 base for J; bases not matched to a gene: 9. CDR3 length: 19 amino acids. In germline, CDR1 is SGDLS, CDR2 YYNGEE.

The chain uses TRBV6-5 and TRBJ2-5; possibly TRBD2 for D (6 bases). Germline CDR1 is MNHEY and CDR2 is SVGAGI. CDR3 length equals 14 residues. With 4 bases removed from V and 4 bases from J, the gap between germline ends came to 13 bases. CDR3 nucleotides: TGTGCCAGCAGTTTTGGGAGAGCGGGAGAGACCCAGTACTTC. This sequence encodes CASSFGRAGETQYF.

The chain is built from TRBV15 and TRBJ1-1; D unresolved. Germline CDR1 and CDR2: LNHNV and YYDKDF (reference sequence). This CDR3 is built from 12 residues. Trimming took 0 bases from V and 11 from J, leaving 10 bases between them. The CDR3 nucleotides read TGTGCCACCAGCAGAGACGGAGTGGGTGCTTTCTTT. It specifies CATSRDGVGAFF.

The genes are TRBV6-5 and TRBJ1-6; the D gene is possibly TRBD1 (5 bases). This CDR3 contains 14 residues. CDR1 and CDR2 (germline): MNHEY, SVGAGI. Deletions cut 2 bases from V and 10 bases from J, with 12 bases between. The CDR3 nucleotides are TGTGCCAGCAGTTACGGTGGGGCAGAATCACCCCTCCACTTT. Protein product: CASSYGGAESPLHF.

CDR3 sequence reads: CASSEEINEKLFF. The CDR3 DNA is TGCGCCAGCAGCGAGGAGATTAATGAAAAACTGTTTTTT. This chain connects TRBV5-1 to TRBJ1-4; no clear D. In germline, CDR1 is SGHRS, CDR2 YFSETQ. Trimming took 4 bases from V and 4 from J, leaving 8 bases between them. The CDR3 covers 13 residues.

This rearrangement joins TRBV19 to TRBJ2-1; 7 bases match TRBD1. The CDR3 spans 13 residues. Germline V gives CDR1 LNHDA, CDR2 SQIVND (reference sequence). Losses at the gene ends were 0 bases for V and 7 bases for J; bases not matched to a gene: 0. CDR3 sequence (DNA): TGTGCCAGTAGTATAGACAGGGGGAATGAGCAGTTCTTC. Protein sequence: CASSIDRGNEQFF.

V is TRBV7-8 and J is TRBJ1-2; D may be TRBD1 (5 bases). This CDR3 contains 12 residues. V was cut by 5 bases and J by 8 bases, with 12 bases left in between. Germline CDR1 is SGHVS and CDR2 is FQNEAQ. The CDR3 region is CASSEGRGGYTF. The CDR3 DNA is TGTGCCAGCAGCGAGGGGAGAGGGGGCTACACCTTC. Together with reference TRBV7-8 and TRBJ1-2, the CDR3 gives the full variable domain: GAGVSQSPRYKVAKRGQDVALRCDPISGHVSLFWYQQALGQGPEFLTYFQNEAQLDKSGLPSDRFFAERPEGSVSTLKIQRTQQEDSAVYLCASSEGRGGYTFGSGTRLTVV.

V is TRBV6-1 and J is TRBJ1-2; 8 bases match TRBD1. The CDR3 has 14 residues. Germline loops: CDR1 MNHNS, CDR2 SASEGT. The V and J ends lost 0 bases and 8 bases, in that order; junction bases with no gene match: 5. The CDR3 DNA is TGTGCCAGCAGTGAAGCTCAAGGGACAGGCGGCTACACCTTC. Translating it yields CASSEAQGTGGYTF.

The genes are TRBV6-5 and TRBJ1-2; D is unclear. The germline V and J ends were trimmed by 5 bases and 4 bases, with 11 bases remaining between them. CDR3 length: 13 residues. The V gene's germline CDR1 is MNHEY and CDR2 SVGAGI. The CDR3, as DNA: TGTGCCAGCAGTAGGGAGAGGCTCTATGGCTACACCTTC. Its translation: CASSRERLYGYTF.

The V call is TRBV7-2, the J call TRBJ1-2; D perhaps matches TRBD1 (5 bases). The V and J ends lost 3 bases and 3 bases respectively, with 14 bases between them. This CDR3 is built from 15 residues. The germline V gene encodes CDR1 SGHTA and CDR2 FQGNSA. As DNA, the CDR3 is TGTGCCAGCAGCTTGGCAGGGCAACTGGACTATGGCTACACCTTC. Translation gives CASSLAGQLDYGYTF. The entire variable domain, with the rest obtained from reference TRBV7-2 and TRBJ1-2, is as follows: GAGVSQSPSNKVTEKGKDVELRCDPISGHTALYWYRQSLGQGLEFLIYFQGNSAPDKSGLPSDRFSAERTGGSVSTLTIQRTQQEDSAVYLCASSLAGQLDYGYTFGSGTRLTVV.

The V and J genes are TRBV12-3 or TRBV12-4 and TRBJ1-1, with D uncertain. CDR3 size: 13 residues. V lost 2 bases, J lost 0 bases, and 4 bases lay in between. The CDR3 loop is CASSLQVNTEAFF. CDR3 sequence (DNA): TGTGCCAGCAGTTTACAGGTGAACACTGAAGCTTTCTTT.